This TCR beta chain appears in the sequencing data of a study of CD8+ T cells in alopecia areata. Turning to the study itself: Patients received oral tofacitinib, 5 to 10 mg twice daily, for moderate-to-severe alopecia areata.

Investigators isolated RNA and reverse transcribed it into cDNA to act as the sequencing template. Measured with immunoSEQ multiplex PCR; TCRdb has only the in-frame clones, and not every one. The sample gives about 99,000 clones, around 86% of which show up once; around 10% is in the top ten. In germline, CDR1 is MGHDK, CDR2 SYGVNS. The CDR3 has 13 amino acids. Treatment described: oral pan-JAK inhibitor, 5-10 mg twice daily. This TCR derives from a human donor with alopecia areata. The chain uses TRBV25-1 and TRBJ2-5, with a weak D call TRBD2 (7 bases). Matching the DNA end better, TRBJ2-7 makes the J call doubtful. This sample comprised CD8+ T cells sorted from blood, obtained at roughly week 30, from a patient treated with tofacitinib. The CDR3 reads CATYGGPSYEQYF. DNA of the CDR3: TGTGCTACGTACGGGGGGCCCTCCTACGAGCAGTACTTC.